The 22 T cell receptor beta chains below were found in one sample sequenced in a study of blood T cell repertoires in COVID-19. Only in-frame clones appear in the TCRdb table, and some are missing; sequencing was by immunoSEQ multiplex PCR. The profile shows fewer than 150,000 clones, 85% of them singletons. The sample consisted of peripheral blood. The receptors were gathered from a human donor in a cohort sampled during active COVID-19.

This clone came up a few times. V usage is TRBV12-3 or TRBV12-4 and J usage is TRBJ2-7; D perhaps matches TRBD1 (6 bases). Trimming took off 6 bases at V and 0 bases at J, with 9 bases between the two ends. This CDR3 has 13 residues. CDR3 in DNA: TGTGCCAGCAGGAGGGGGTCCTCCTACGAGCAGTACTTC. It specifies CASRRGSSYEQYF.

The genes are TRBV9 and TRBJ1-1; D call uncertain. Trimming removed 4 bases from V and 0 bases from J, with 7 bases in between. This CDR3 is 13 amino acids long. Germline V gene sequence: CDR1 SGDLS, CDR2 YYNGEE. CDR3 region: CASSQAMNTEAFF. As DNA, the CDR3 is TGTGCCAGCAGCCAAGCCATGAACACTGAAGCTTTCTTT.

The rearrangement uses TRBV30 and TRBJ2-3; 9 nucleotides line up with TRBD2. The CDR3 runs 14 residues. The junction had 7 bases not matched to a gene; V was cut back by 3 bases and J by 6 bases. Germline-derived CDR1 and CDR2 are GTSNPN and SVGIG (reference sequence). This chain's CDR3 is CAWRRAGGSDTQYF. The DNA of the CDR3 is TGTGCCTGGAGAAGAGCGGGAGGATCGGATACGCAGTATTTT. Full variable domain (rest looked up from reference TRBV30 and TRBJ2-3): SQTIHQWPATLVQPVGSPLSLECTVEGTSNPNLYWYRQAAGRGLQLLFYSVGIGQISSEVPQNLSASRPQDRQFILSSKKLLLSDSGFYLCAWRRAGGSDTQYFGPGTRLTVL.

This rearrangement joins TRBV5-1 to TRBJ2-1; perhaps TRBD1 as D (5 bases). The germline V and J ends were trimmed by 2 bases and 5 bases, with 11 bases remaining between them. The CDR3 has 14 amino acids. Germline values: CDR1 SGHRS, CDR2 YFSETQ. The CDR3 reads CASSLGATDNEQFF. CDR3 DNA: TGCGCCAGCAGCTTAGGGGCTACGGACAATGAGCAGTTCTTC. The full variable domain, completed using reference TRBV5-1 and TRBJ2-1, is KAGVTQTPRYLIKTRGQQVTLSCSPISGHRSVSWYQQTPGQGLQFLFEYFSETQRNKGNFPGRFSGRQFSNSRSEMNVSTLELGDSALYLCASSLGATDNEQFFGPGTRLTVL.

The V gene is TRBV30, the J gene TRBJ2-1; possibly TRBD1 for D (7 bases). Trimming shortened V by 4 bases and J by 6 bases, and 16 bases separated the two germline ends. From germline, CDR1 is GTSNPN and CDR2 SVGIG (reference sequence). The CDR3 spans 14 residues. Here the CDR3 reads CAWTRQGGGNEQFF. CDR3 coding DNA: TGTGCCTGGACCCGACAGGGAGGCGGCAATGAGCAGTTCTTC.

The gene calls are TRBV6-5 and TRBJ2-7; 9 nucleotides agree with TRBD1. The CDR3 has 13 amino acids. Germline V gene data show CDR1 as MNHEY and CDR2 as SVGAGI. V lost 5 bases, J lost 3 bases, and 2 bases stayed unmatched. The CDR3 sequence is CASSKGQGYEQYV. The CDR3 DNA sequence: TGTGCCAGCAGTAAGGGACAGGGCTACGAGCAGTACGTC.

This clone was picked up one time. The CDR3 here is CASSLVGSSYNEQFF. The CDR3 DNA reads as TGCGCCAGCAGCTTGGTTGGGAGCTCCTACAATGAGCAGTTCTTC. This chain connects TRBV5-1 to TRBJ2-1; tentatively, D is TRBD2 (5 bases). This CDR3 is 15 amino acids long. Germline values: CDR1 SGHRS, CDR2 YFSETQ. The V gene lost 0 bases and the J gene lost 0 bases, with 7 bases spanning the gap.

This sequence joins TRBV20-1 and TRBJ2-3; D is unclear. Germline CDR1 DFQATT, CDR2 SNEGSKA (reference sequence). CDR3 length equals 11 residues. The V and J ends lost 5 bases and 7 bases respectively, with 10 bases between them. The CDR3 sequence is CSAEQQNTQYF. The CDR3 coding sequence is TGCAGTGCTGAGCAACAGAATACGCAGTATTTT.

This clone was recorded only once. The gene calls are TRBV5-1 and TRBJ2-1; maybe TRBD2 (6 bases). CDR1 is SGHRS, CDR2 YFSETQ, per germline. The CDR3 contains 13 residues. The ends were cut back, 0 bases at V and 10 bases at J, with 11 bases in the middle. This CDR3 reads CASSLAGSIEQFF. In nucleotides, the CDR3 is TGCGCCAGCAGCTTGGCCGGGAGCATCGAGCAGTTCTTC. The full variable domain, with the rest looked up from reference TRBV5-1 and TRBJ2-1, is KAGVTQTPRYLIKTRGQQVTLSCSPISGHRSVSWYQQTPGQGLQFLFEYFSETQRNKGNFPGRFSGRQFSNSRSEMNVSTLELGDSALYLCASSLAGSIEQFFGPGTRLTVL.

This clone was recorded once. The rearrangement joins TRBV19 to TRBJ1-2; 7 bases align to TRBD1. This CDR3 has 13 amino acids. V was clipped by 3 bases and J by 6 bases; unmatched bases: 4. From germline, CDR1 is LNHDA and CDR2 SQIVND (reference sequence). CDR3 sequence (DNA): TGTGCCAGTAGTATCGACAGGGATGATGGCTACACCTTC. It specifies CASSIDRDDGYTF.

DNA for the CDR3: TGTGCCAGCAGTTATACGGGAAACAGAGGCAATGAGCAGTTCTTC. Translating it yields CASSYTGNRGNEQFF. The chain recombines TRBV6-2 or TRBV6-3 with TRBJ2-1; TRBD2 is a possible D gene (5 bases). The CDR3 is made up of 15 amino acids. Per the germline V gene, CDR1 is MNHEY and CDR2 is SVGEGT. With 3 bases removed from V and 6 bases from J, the gap between germline ends came to 15 bases.

CDR3 in DNA: TGTGCCACCAGTGATTGGGGGGGGGCTTACTATGGCTACACCTTC. Translation gives CATSDWGGAYYGYTF. The V call is TRBV24-1, the J call TRBJ1-2; TRBD1 might be the D (6 bases). V dropped 2 bases and J dropped 3 bases, with 12 bases sitting between them. The germline CDR1 and CDR2 sequences are KGHDR and SFDVKD. The CDR3 is 15 amino acids.

The genes are TRBV28 and TRBJ1-4; the D gene is possibly TRBD1 (6 bases). CDR1 MDHEN and CDR2 SYDVKM come from the germline V gene. V was clipped by 6 bases and J by 3 bases, with 14 bases between them. CDR3 length: 15 amino acids. The CDR3 DNA reads TGTGCCAGCAGCCGATGGGGGGGCTCTAATGAAAAACTGTTTTTT. Amino acid sequence: CASSRWGGSNEKLFF.

The chain recombines TRBV5-1 with TRBJ1-4; perhaps TRBD1 as D (5 bases). V was trimmed by 4 bases and J by 5 bases, leaving 15 bases between them. The V gene's germline CDR1 is SGHRS and CDR2 YFSETQ. The CDR3 totals 15 residues. The CDR3 bases are TGCGCCAGCAGCCCACAGGCCGGCGCGAATGAAAAACTGTTTTTT. Its protein product is CASSPQAGANEKLFF.

This chain joins TRBV2 and TRBJ1-2; no firm D call. The CDR3 length is 14 residues. CDR1 and CDR2 from the germline V gene are SNHLY and FYNNEI. V was pared by 2 bases and J by 4 bases, with 11 bases between. This CDR3 is CASSEYRSIYGYTF. DNA of the CDR3: TGTGCCAGCAGTGAATATCGGAGCATCTATGGCTACACCTTC.

The chain recombines TRBV5-4 with TRBJ2-3, with a tentative D call TRBD2 (7 bases). CDR3 length: 15 amino acids. The V gene lost 4 bases and the J gene lost 6 bases, with 18 bases spanning the gap. Looked up from germline, CDR1 is SGHNT and CDR2 is YYREEE (reference sequence). The CDR3 loop reads CASSPEGGRGDTQYF. CDR3 in DNA: TGTGCCAGCAGCCCGGAGGGGGGGAGAGGGGATACGCAGTATTTT.

Here the CDR3 reads CASSEQAVGELFF. The CDR3 DNA follows: TGTGCCAGCAGTGAACAAGCGGTCGGGGAGCTGTTTTTT. The J gene is TRBJ2-2, the V gene TRBV6-1; perhaps TRBD2 as D (5 bases). Deletions cut 2 bases from V and 7 bases from J, with 8 bases between. Germline CDR1 MNHNS, CDR2 SASEGT. The CDR3 totals 13 residues.

This clone showed up just once. The rearrangement links TRBV12-2 to TRBJ2-7; the table gives TRBD2 as D, unverified against the DNA. TRBV12-2 is noted as a pseudogene. The CDR3 length is 16 residues. CDR3 sequence reads: CAGAELEREFSYEQYV. The CDR3, as DNA: TGTGCAGGCGCGGAGCTGGAGCGGGAGTTCTCCTACGAGCAGTACGTC.

The genes are TRBV6-4 and TRBJ2-3, with TRBD2 matching 7 bases. The CDR3 runs 16 residues. From germline, CDR1 is MRHNA and CDR2 SNTAGT. V shed 6 bases, J shed 4 bases, and the junction held 13 bases outside the gene matches. The CDR3 spells CASSTPTGRFPDTQYF. The CDR3 DNA sequence: TGTGCCAGCAGCACCCCTACCGGGAGGTTCCCAGATACGCAGTATTTT.

This clone was picked up one time. The V call is TRBV4-3, the J call TRBJ1-1; D is unresolved. Germline lookup yields CDR1 LGHNA and CDR2 YSLEER. V was cut by 0 bases and J by 1 base, with 9 bases left in between. The CDR3 is 15 residues long. CDR3 residues: CASSQDSLKNTEAFF. In DNA, the CDR3 is TGCGCCAGCAGCCAAGATTCCCTAAAGAACACTGAAGCTTTCTTT.

This clone showed up just a few times. The chain combines TRBV29-1 with TRBJ1-1; perhaps TRBD1 as D (5 bases). The V end was cut by 7 bases, the J end by 6 bases, with 18 bases between. The CDR3 has 13 amino acids. CDR1 and CDR2 from the germline V gene are SQVTM and ANQGSEA. Here the CDR3 reads CSAVPGLGSEAFF. The CDR3 DNA is TGCAGCGCCGTACCAGGGTTGGGGTCTGAAGCTTTCTTT.

This chain uses TRBV30 with TRBJ2-5, with 8 positions matching TRBD1. With V trimmed by 3 bases and J by 5 bases, 17 bases remained unmatched. Looked up from germline, CDR1 is GTSNPN and CDR2 is SVGIG (reference sequence). This CDR3 contains 17 residues. The CDR3 DNA sequence: TGTGCCTGGAGAGACTTTCCCATCCGACAGGGGTGTGAGACCCAGTACTTC. It specifies CAWRDFPIRQGCETQYF.